This T cell receptor beta chain was obtained from a study of blood T cell repertoires in COVID-19. Overall study context: T cells, B-cell-depleted T cells, or PBMCs supplied cDNA or gDNA.

Authors' data handling: Amplification of reference gene primers was used by the study to estimate nucleated cell counts. Repertoires were generated with immunoSEQ multiplex PCR, while TCRdb's copy carries only in-frame clones and drops some. V, J and clone size are taken as reported in that table, and D and trimming were inferred from the DNA itself. The repertoire includes under 75,000 clones, 80% to 90% of them detected once, and approximately 2.5% sits in the top ten. Trimming at V came to 5 bases and at J to 2 bases, leaving 13 bases not matched to a gene. The CDR3 contains 17 residues. The V gene's germline CDR1 is SEHNR and CDR2 FQNEAQ (reference sequence).

Sequencing was carried out using peripheral blood. The source is a human donor in a cohort sampled during active COVID-19. This chain connects TRBV7-9 to TRBJ2-5; 8 nucleotides line up with TRBD2. CDR3 bases: TGTGCCAGCAGCCTAGGCTTGGCTAGCGGGCCACAAGAGACCCAGTACTTC. Amino acid sequence: CASSLGLASGPQETQYF.